This T cell receptor (beta chain) stems from a study of PD-1 blockade in classical Hodgkin lymphoma. As for the study in general: The nivolumab dose that patients received was 3 mg/kg, given intravenously every 2 weeks. The study, taken as a whole, reports: In newly diagnosed patients, baseline TCR diversity was reportedly below that of healthy donors. Repertoire differences have undefined causes, possibly disease activity or prior therapy. Patients who responded completely had about the same baseline diversity as newly diagnosed patients.

In every patient, relapse followed autologous stem cell transplantation, while exposure to brentuximab vedotin differed. In regard to this clone: Its antigen is not known.

The germline gives CDR1 MNHEY, CDR2 SVGAGI. Trimming cost V 1 base and J 1 base; bases outside gene matches: 6. The CDR3 is made up of 16 amino acids. Here immunoSEQ multiplex PCR was the method, and the copy in TCRdb shows in-frame clones only, minus some. The profile covers 15,000 to 20,000 clones, with about 88% appearing a single time and nearly 6.5% taken by the ten largest. Sequenced material: peripheral blood mononuclear cells (PBMCs), taken at baseline. The sequence was collected from a human donor with classical Hodgkin lymphoma. The V call is TRBV6-5, the J call TRBJ2-7; 8 positions match TRBD1. The CDR3 DNA sequence: TGTGCCAGCAGTTACTTCGGACAGGGTGGATCCTACGAGCAGTACTTC. It is translated as CASSYFGQGGSYEQYF.